Below are 26 T cell receptor beta chains sequenced from a single sample in a study of blood T cell repertoires in COVID-19. Produced via immunoSEQ multiplex PCR; TCRdb's table is partial and in-frame only. In the table there are around 300,000 clones, around 85% of which are singletons. Sequenced input: PBMCs or T cells enriched from blood (not recorded which). All receptors derive from a woman aged 40 to 50 who had recovered from COVID-19.

The chain uses TRBV27 and TRBJ2-5; the match to TRBD2 covers 15 bases. This CDR3 is 16 amino acids long. Trimming cost V 5 bases and J 5 bases; bases outside gene matches: 6. The germline V gene encodes CDR1 MNHEY and CDR2 SMNVEV (reference sequence). As DNA, the CDR3 is TGTGCCAGCAGTCCTCGGACTAGCGGGAGGGGGGAGACCCAGTACTTC. Protein: CASSPRTSGRGETQYF.

The V gene is TRBV5-1, the J gene TRBJ1-1, with TRBD1 as a possible D gene (5 bases). Germline assignment: CDR1 SGHRS and CDR2 YFSETQ. V was pared by 4 bases and J by 8 bases, with 12 bases between. The CDR3 runs 12 residues. The DNA for the CDR3 is TGCGCCAGCAGCCCGGGACTTGGGGAAGCTTTCTTT. Amino acids: CASSPGLGEAFF.

V is TRBV28 and J is TRBJ2-7; 10 bases match TRBD2. Trimming at V came to 4 bases and at J to 4 bases, leaving 7 bases not matched to a gene. This CDR3 comprises 15 residues. The germline V gene has CDR1 MDHEN and CDR2 SYDVKM. CDR3 DNA: TGTGCCAGCAGTTGGGCTAGCGGGAGTGGGTACGAGCAGTACTTC. It yields the protein CASSWASGSGYEQYF.

This chain uses TRBV27 with TRBJ1-2; TRBD1 agrees at 9 bases. Trimming removed 11 bases from V and 4 bases from J; junction bases left unmatched: 14. CDR1 is MNHEY, CDR2 SMNVEV, per germline (reference sequence). CDR3 length: 15 amino acids. The CDR3 DNA follows: TGTGCCTCGGGACAGGGCGGGGTGGGGACCTATGGCTACACCTTC. Its protein is CASGQGGVGTYGYTF.

The V call is TRBV2, the J call TRBJ1-5, with D possibly being TRBD1 (5 bases). The CDR3 covers 14 residues. Germline loops: CDR1 SNHLY, CDR2 FYNNEI. The V gene lost 8 bases and the J gene lost 2 bases, with 13 bases spanning the gap. The CDR3 is CASAGDERNQPQHF. Written as DNA, the CDR3 is TGTGCCAGCGCGGGGGATGAGCGCAATCAGCCCCAGCATTTT.

V usage is TRBV3-1 (or the pseudogene TRBV3-2) and J usage is TRBJ2-7; the D gene is possibly TRBD2 (6 bases). Trimming took off 4 bases at V and 3 bases at J, with 10 bases between the two ends. The CDR3 is 13 residues long. CDR1 and CDR2 (germline): LGHDT, YNNKEL (reference sequence). CDR3: CASSPGTGYEQYF. CDR3 in DNA: TGTGCCAGCAGCCCGGGGACTGGCTACGAGCAGTACTTC.

The rearrangement uses TRBV7-6 and TRBJ2-1; 7 nucleotides align to TRBD1. Trimming removed 1 base from V and 8 bases from J; junction bases left unmatched: 11. CDR1 SGHVS and CDR2 FNYEAQ come from the germline V gene. This CDR3 contains 16 residues. CDR3 protein: CASSLGGGTRFDEQFF. CDR3 coding DNA: TGTGCCAGCAGCTTAGGAGGGGGCACGAGATTCGATGAGCAGTTCTTC.

This clone showed up just once. This chain connects TRBV30 to TRBJ1-5; D call uncertain. Germline assignment: CDR1 GTSNPN and CDR2 SVGIG (reference sequence). Deletions cut 1 base from V and 4 bases from J, with 11 bases between. CDR3 size: 14 residues. CDR3 sequence: CAWSADIPNQPQHF. CDR3 bases: TGTGCCTGGAGTGCTGACATTCCAAATCAGCCCCAGCATTTT.

This chain links TRBV29-1 with TRBJ2-1; the D gene is possibly TRBD1 (6 bases). Germline lookup yields CDR1 SQVTM and CDR2 ANQGSEA. With 5 bases removed from V and 4 bases from J, the gap between germline ends came to 12 bases. The CDR3 length is 13 residues. CDR3 loop: CSVRTETYNEQFF. In nucleotides, the CDR3 is TGCAGCGTTCGGACAGAGACGTACAATGAGCAGTTCTTC.

The chain's CDR3 is CASGLVRGLAVAGSYNEQFF. CDR3 coding DNA: TGTGCTAGTGGTTTGGTACGGGGGCTAGCGGTCGCAGGCTCCTACAATGAGCAGTTCTTC. V gene TRBV12-5 combines with J gene TRBJ2-1; maybe TRBD2 (7 bases). The CDR3 length is 20 residues. CDR1 is LGHNT, CDR2 FRNRAP, per germline. V was shortened by 0 bases and J by 0 bases, with 21 bases between the two germline ends.

The V call is TRBV5-1, the J call TRBJ1-3, with no clear D. Germline V gene sequence: CDR1 SGHRS, CDR2 YFSETQ. Trimming stripped 4 bases from V and 2 bases from J, with 13 bases between. This CDR3 contains 15 residues. The CDR3 DNA reads as TGCGCCAGCAGCATCGACGGGAGAGCTGGAAACACCATATATTTT. Protein product: CASSIDGRAGNTIYF.

This chain uses TRBV10-2 with TRBJ2-1, with 7 positions matching TRBD2. The germline V gene encodes CDR1 WSHSY and CDR2 SAAADI. This CDR3 contains 13 residues. V lost 7 bases, J lost 5 bases, and 5 bases stayed unmatched. The CDR3 DNA reads as TGCGCCAGCAATAGCGGGCTCAACAATGAGCAGTTCTTC. Protein product: CASNSGLNNEQFF.

The rearrangement links TRBV18 to TRBJ1-5; maybe TRBD1 (5 bases). V gave up 2 bases and J gave up 5 bases, with 16 bases separating them. Germline V lookup: CDR1 KGHSH, CDR2 LQKENI. The CDR3 sequence is 16 residues long. CDR3 sequence: CASSPERYSGYQPQHF. In DNA form, the CDR3 reads TGTGCCAGCTCACCAGAACGATATTCAGGGTATCAGCCCCAGCATTTT. Using reference TRBV18 and TRBJ1-5 for the parts outside the CDR3, the full variable domain is NAGVMQNPRHLVRRRGQEARLRCSPMKGHSHVYWYRQLPEEGLKFMVYLQKENIIDESGMPKERFSAEFPKEGPSILRIQQVVRGDSAAYFCASSPERYSGYQPQHFGDGTRLSIL.

This clone has more than one count but fewer than ten. The same CDR3 also results from other DNA sequences found in this sample. The rearrangement uses TRBV6-2 or TRBV6-3 and TRBJ2-7; D gene unclear. The CDR3 is 12 residues long. Germline assignment: CDR1 MNHEY and CDR2 SVGEGT. V was cut by 2 bases and J by 2 bases, with 4 bases left in between. This CDR3 reads CASSYSTYEQYF. CDR3 nucleotide sequence: TGTGCCAGCAGTTACAGCACCTACGAGCAGTACTTC.

The V and J genes are TRBV12-3 or TRBV12-4 and TRBJ2-7, with 7 positions matching TRBD1. The V segment lost 6 bases and the J segment 2 bases; nucleotides outside the gene matches: 4. The CDR3 consists of 13 residues. CDR3 region: CASSSGTAYEQYF. The CDR3 DNA is TGTGCCAGCAGCTCCGGGACAGCCTACGAGCAGTACTTC.

This chain links TRBV24-1 with TRBJ2-1; TRBD1 aligns across 11 bases. The V segment lost 0 bases and the J segment 8 bases; nucleotides outside the gene matches: 5. Germline loops: CDR1 KGHDR, CDR2 SFDVKD. This CDR3 spans 16 amino acids. In nucleotides, the CDR3 is TGTGCCACCAGTGATTTGAAGGGACAGGGGGACCATGAGCAGTTCTTC. This sequence encodes CATSDLKGQGDHEQFF.

This clone was counted once. CDR3 DNA: TGTGCCAGCAGTTACTTTGACCCGGGACAGGGGACCCACTACGAGCAGTACTTC. Translated: CASSYFDPGQGTHYEQYF. This chain links TRBV6-2 or TRBV6-3 with TRBJ2-7, with 10 bases aligning to TRBD1. The CDR3 loop spans 18 amino acids. V dropped 1 base and J dropped 3; count of bases not matched to a gene: 12. From germline, CDR1 is MNHEY and CDR2 SVGEGT.

The chain has TRBV30 and TRBJ1-6; D may be TRBD1 (6 bases). CDR1 is GTSNPN and CDR2 is SVGIG in the germline V gene (reference sequence). The CDR3 is made up of 16 amino acids. The ends were cut back, 2 bases at V and 7 bases at J, with 18 bases in the middle. The CDR3 nucleotides read TGTGCCTGGAGTCCGGCCTTCAGGGGAAACAATTCACCCCTCCACTTT. This sequence encodes CAWSPAFRGNNSPLHF.

This CDR3 is CASRQGNSGNTIYF. CDR3 in DNA: TGTGCCAGCAGGCAGGGGAATTCTGGAAACACCATATATTTT. The rearrangement links TRBV6-5 to TRBJ1-3; D perhaps matches TRBD1 (6 bases). The germline V gene has CDR1 MNHEY and CDR2 SVGAGI. The CDR3 extends over 14 amino acids. V lost 6 bases and J 1 base, leaving 10 bases between the germline ends.

The rearrangement uses TRBV7-2 and TRBJ1-6, with no clear D. The CDR3 is 14 amino acids. Trimming shortened V by 5 bases and J by 7 bases, and 12 bases separated the two germline ends. Germline values: CDR1 SGHTA, CDR2 FQGNSA. CDR3 sequence (DNA): TGTGCCAGCAGCCTACAGTCGGGGAATTCACCCCTCCACTTT. Translating it yields CASSLQSGNSPLHF.

The genes are TRBV10-1 and TRBJ2-2, with TRBD2 matching over 7 bases. The CDR3 loop spans 13 amino acids. CDR1 and CDR2 from the germline V gene are WNHNN and SYGVQD (reference sequence). The junction had 8 bases not matched to a gene; V was cut back by 10 bases and J by 6 bases. The CDR3 is CATSGGQPGELFF. The CDR3 coding sequence is TGCGCCACTTCGGGAGGCCAACCCGGGGAGCTGTTTTTT.

In its sample, this clone was seen many times. The CDR3 sequence: CASSLTWGSNEKLFF. CDR3 bases: TGTGCCAGCAGCTTAACTTGGGGCAGTAATGAAAAACTGTTTTTT. The chain uses TRBV7-9 and TRBJ1-4; TRBD1 is a possible D gene (5 bases). V lost 2 bases and J lost 4, with 11 bases in between. Germline CDR1 SEHNR, CDR2 FQNEAQ (reference sequence). This CDR3 is 15 amino acids long.

J is TRBJ2-2 and V is TRBV28; TRBD1 aligns across 9 bases. Germline V gene lookup returns CDR1 MDHEN and CDR2 SYDVKM. J was trimmed by 4 bases and V by 5 bases; bases with no gene match: 5. The CDR3 covers 15 residues. The CDR3 loop is CASSRTGGTTGELFF. CDR3 in DNA: TGTGCCAGCAGTAGAACAGGGGGCACCACCGGGGAGCTGTTTTTT.

This clone has only one observation. The chain recombines TRBV16 with TRBJ1-6; no definite D call. Trimming pared 0 bases from V and 6 bases from J, leaving 9 bases between. The CDR3 spans 15 residues. The germline CDR1 and CDR2 sequences are KGHSY and FQNENV. The CDR3, as DNA: TGTGCCAGCAGCCAATCTTTCAGCGCTAATTCACCCCTCCACTTT. It encodes CASSQSFSANSPLHF.

The V call is TRBV5-1, the J call TRBJ1-5, with a weak D call TRBD1 (5 bases). The CDR3 totals 15 residues. V lost 0 bases to trimming and J lost 2 bases, with 9 bases between them. Per the germline V gene, CDR1 is SGHRS and CDR2 is YFSETQ. The CDR3 loop reads CASSLEPGGNQPQHF. CDR3 in DNA: TGCGCCAGCAGCTTGGAACCGGGGGGCAATCAGCCCCAGCATTTT.

About this clone itself: This sample includes further DNA sequences coding for the same CDR3. This chain connects TRBV28 to TRBJ1-5; D ambiguous. Germline V gene data show CDR1 as MDHEN and CDR2 as SYDVKM. The CDR3 has 12 residues. V was cut by 3 bases and J by 4 bases, with 4 bases left in between. The CDR3 DNA sequence: TGTGCCAGCAGTTTCTTAAATCAGCCCCAGCATTTT. Its protein is CASSFLNQPQHF.